Shown below are 10 T cell receptor beta chains from a single sample sequenced in a study of shared clonotypes between healthy human individuals. Assay: immunoSEQ multiplex PCR; the TCRdb copy retains only in-frame clones and omits some. This table has about 600,000 clones, around 81% appearing once. The sequenced sample was PBMCs. The receptors stem from a middle-aged woman in good health. Some clones in this sample may be carry-over from other donors' samples.

The chain uses TRBV7-9 and TRBJ2-1, with TRBD2 matching over 7 bases. This CDR3 has 15 residues. Germline trimming cut 5 bases from V and 6 bases from J; bases unmatched to any gene: 10. CDR1 SEHNR and CDR2 FQNEAQ come from the germline V gene (reference sequence). The CDR3 DNA is TGTGCCAGCAGCCCAGTGGGAGGGCCACTCAATGAGCAGTTCTTC. Amino acid sequence: CASSPVGGPLNEQFF.

The chain uses TRBV28 and TRBJ2-1; possibly TRBD1 for D (6 bases). The V and J ends lost 10 bases and 10 bases respectively, with 32 bases between them. Germline CDR1 reads MDHEN; CDR2 reads SYDVKM. The CDR3 is made up of 17 amino acids. This CDR3 reads CATHDAPGQSVSQEQFF. The CDR3 DNA is TGTGCCACACACGACGCACCAGGACAGTCGGTTTCACAGGAGCAGTTCTTC.

With respect to this clone: A far larger clone is just one base off, so this is likely a read error. The sample carries other DNA sequences with the same CDR3. The chain carries TRBV7-3 and TRBJ2-6; unclear D gene. The CDR3 extends over 15 amino acids. V was pared by 2 bases and J by 0 bases, with 5 bases between. Germline V lookup: CDR1 SGHTA, CDR2 FQGTGA. CDR3 loop: CASSLVFSGANVLTF. DNA for the CDR3: TGTGCCAGCAGCTTAGTGTTCTCTGGGGCCAACGTCCTGACTTTC.

CDR3 DNA sequence: TGTGCCAGCAGTTTCAGACAGGGGGGGGAAAAACTGTTTTTT. It yields the protein CASSFRQGGEKLFF. The genes are TRBV6-1 and TRBJ1-4; 9 bases agree with TRBD1. Germline CDR1 and CDR2: MNHNS and SASEGT. The CDR3 is made up of 14 amino acids. The V and J ends lost 5 bases and 8 bases, in that order; junction bases with no gene match: 6.

The genes are TRBV28 and TRBJ2-2; D is perhaps TRBD2 (5 bases). CDR1 is MDHEN and CDR2 is SYDVKM in the germline V gene. This CDR3 has 12 amino acids. V shed 3 bases and J shed 6 bases, with 5 bases lying between them. CDR3 DNA: TGTGCCAGCAGTTTGAGGGCCGGGGAGCTGTTTTTT. Translation: CASSLRAGELFF.

In regard to this clone: This sequence may be a read error, since a much larger clone differs from it by one base. The CDR3 DNA reads as TGTACCAGTAGTATTCGGGGTGGCAATCAGCCCCAGCATTTT. It encodes CTSSIRGGNQPQHF. This chain joins TRBV19 and TRBJ1-5; D is unresolved. Germline V gene data show CDR1 as LNHDA and CDR2 as SQIVND (reference sequence). The CDR3 spans 14 residues.

V gene TRBV18 combines with J gene TRBJ1-3; D remains unclear. Germline values: CDR1 KGHSH, CDR2 LQKENI. The V end lost 2 bases, the J end lost 4 bases, and 9 bases lay between the germline ends. CDR3 length equals 14 residues. The CDR3 bases are TGTGCCAGCTCACCAAATCGGGCAGGAAACACCATATATTTT. Protein product: CASSPNRAGNTIYF.

V and J are TRBV2 and TRBJ1-2; 9 nucleotides agree with TRBD1. Trimming at V came to 9 bases and at J to 5 bases, leaving 4 bases not matched to a gene. Germline V lookup: CDR1 SNHLY, CDR2 FYNNEI. The CDR3 has 12 residues. CDR3 residues: CARAGQGYGYTF. The CDR3 nucleotides are TGTGCCAGAGCCGGACAGGGGTATGGCTACACCTTC. Filled out from reference TRBV2 and TRBJ1-2, the complete variable domain reads EPEVTQTPSHQVTQMGQEVILRCVPISNHLYFYWYRQILGQKVEFLVSFYNNEISEKSEIFDDQFSVERPDGSNFTLKIRSTKLEDSAMYFCARAGQGYGYTFGSGTRLTVV.

The sample holds a few counts of this clone. The rearrangement joins TRBV30 to TRBJ2-2; tentatively, D is TRBD2 (6 bases). V was clipped by 3 bases and J by 1 base, with 15 bases between them. This CDR3 has 16 residues. The germline gives CDR1 GTSNPN, CDR2 SVGIG (reference sequence). As DNA, the CDR3 is TGTGCCTGGAGCGTAACCGGGCGGGGGAACACCGGGGAGCTGTTTTTT. It yields the protein CAWSVTGRGNTGELFF.

V and J are TRBV28 and TRBJ2-7, with 16 bases that match TRBD2. The V segment lost 7 bases and the J segment 6 bases; nucleotides outside the gene matches: 6. The germline V gene has CDR1 MDHEN and CDR2 SYDVKM. CDR3 length: 15 amino acids. The CDR3 sequence: CASISGLAGGGEQYF. DNA of the CDR3: TGTGCCAGCATCTCGGGACTAGCGGGAGGGGGCGAGCAGTACTTC.